This T cell receptor beta chain derives from a study of CD8 T cells in ankylosing spondylitis. Comments on this clonotype: The antigen is not known.

The CDR3 contains 16 residues. Between the trimmed V and J ends, which lost 0 bases and 4 bases, there was a span of 16 bases. Germline loops: CDR1 LGHNA, CDR2 YNFKEQ. TCRdb reanalysed the 5' RACE reads using MiXCR and keeps one entry per CDR3 protein. The table shows approximately 110,000 distinct CDR3 sequences, with 24% occurring only once. Findings and limits, study-wide: One TCR beta motif, made up of eight or nine highly homologous variants, appeared characteristic of ankylosing spondylitis blood. Earlier work had already found some motif variants in reactive arthritis synovial fluid and blood. Matched ankylosing spondylitis synovial fluid reportedly showed significant enrichment of disease-linked clones.

This TCR came from a male donor with ankylosing spondylitis. Specimen: synovial fluid, either unsorted or a sorted T cell fraction (not recorded which). The V and J genes are TRBV4-2 and TRBJ2-7, with D maybe TRBD2 (5 bases). Here the CDR3 DNA reads TGTGCCAGCAGCCAAGACATTTGGAGCGGCTCGTACGAGCAGTACTTC. This gives the protein CASSQDIWSGSYEQYF.